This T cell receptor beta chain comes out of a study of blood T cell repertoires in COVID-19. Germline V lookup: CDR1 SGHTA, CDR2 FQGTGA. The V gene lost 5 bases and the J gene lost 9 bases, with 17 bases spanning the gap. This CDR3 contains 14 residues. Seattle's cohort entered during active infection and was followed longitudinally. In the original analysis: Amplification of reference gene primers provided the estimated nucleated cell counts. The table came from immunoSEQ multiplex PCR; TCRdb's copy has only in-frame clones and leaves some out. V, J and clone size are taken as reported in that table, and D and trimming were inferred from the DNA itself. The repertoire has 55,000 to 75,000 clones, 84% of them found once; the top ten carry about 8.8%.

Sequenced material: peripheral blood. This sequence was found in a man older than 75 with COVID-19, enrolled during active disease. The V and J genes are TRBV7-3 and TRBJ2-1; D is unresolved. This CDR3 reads CASSLVGQSSEQFF. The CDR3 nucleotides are TGTGCCAGCAGCCTCGTGGGCCAATCCAGTGAGCAGTTCTTC.